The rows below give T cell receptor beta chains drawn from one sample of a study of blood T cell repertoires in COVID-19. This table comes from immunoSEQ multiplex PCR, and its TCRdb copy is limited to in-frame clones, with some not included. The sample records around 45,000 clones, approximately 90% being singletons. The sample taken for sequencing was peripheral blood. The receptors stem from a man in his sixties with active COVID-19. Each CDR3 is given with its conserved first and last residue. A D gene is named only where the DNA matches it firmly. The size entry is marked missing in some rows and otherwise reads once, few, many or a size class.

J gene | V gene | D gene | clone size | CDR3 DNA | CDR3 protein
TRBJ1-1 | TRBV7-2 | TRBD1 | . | TGTGCCAGCAGCCGTGGGGGGCAGGGGGCGGTTGAAGCTTTCTTT | CASSRGGQGAVEAFF
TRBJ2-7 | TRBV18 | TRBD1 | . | TGTGCCAGCTCACCACGGGACAGGTCCACCTACGAGCAGTACTTC | CASSPRDRSTYEQYF
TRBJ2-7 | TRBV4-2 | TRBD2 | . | TGTGCCAGCAGCCATTCTAGCGGGGGGAGCTCCTACGAGCAGTACTTC | CASSHSSGGSSYEQYF
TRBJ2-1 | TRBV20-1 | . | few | TGCAGTGCTAGTGATAGTATGAATGAGCAGTTCTTC | CSASDSMNEQFF
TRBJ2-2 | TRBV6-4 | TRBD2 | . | TGTGCCAGCAGTGTACTAGCGGGGGGCGTCGGGGAGCTGTTTTTT | CASSVLAGGVGELFF
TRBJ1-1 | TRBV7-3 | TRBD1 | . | TGTGCCAGCAGTCCCACGGGACAGGGATTCACTGAAGCTTTCTTT | CASSPTGQGFTEAFF
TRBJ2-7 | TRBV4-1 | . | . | TGCGCCAGCAGCCACCAGGGTTGGGCCGACGAGCAGTACTTC | CASSHQGWADEQYF
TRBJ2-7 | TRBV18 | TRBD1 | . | TGTGCCAGCTCACCACGAGGGACAGGGTCCTACGAGCAGTACTTC | CASSPRGTGSYEQYF
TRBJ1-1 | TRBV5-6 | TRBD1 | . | TGTGCCAGCAGCTCCCAGGTAAAACAGGGGGACACTGAAGCTTTCTTT | CASSSQVKQGDTEAFF
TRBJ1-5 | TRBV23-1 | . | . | TGCGCCAGCAGGTCCGCGGGGAATCAGCCCCAGCATTTT | CASRSAGNQPQHF
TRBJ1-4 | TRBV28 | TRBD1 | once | TGTGCCAGCAGTTGGACAGGGGGCGTTGAAAAACTGTTTTTT | CASSWTGGVEKLFF